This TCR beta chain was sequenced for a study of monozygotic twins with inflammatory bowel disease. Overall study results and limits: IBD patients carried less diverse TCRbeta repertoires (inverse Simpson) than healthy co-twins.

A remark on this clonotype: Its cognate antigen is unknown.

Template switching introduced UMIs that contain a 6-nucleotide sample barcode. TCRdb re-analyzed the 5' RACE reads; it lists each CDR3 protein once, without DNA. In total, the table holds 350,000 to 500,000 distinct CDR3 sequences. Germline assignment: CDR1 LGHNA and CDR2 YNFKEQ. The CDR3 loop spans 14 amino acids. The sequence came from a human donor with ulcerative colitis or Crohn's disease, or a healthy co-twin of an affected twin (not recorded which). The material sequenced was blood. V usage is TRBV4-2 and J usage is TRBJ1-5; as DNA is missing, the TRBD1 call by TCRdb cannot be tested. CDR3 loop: CASQDREGNQPQHF.